These T cell receptor beta chains were read from a single sample in a study of blood T cells in healthy people across ages. TCRdb itself ran the 5' RACE reads through MiXCR, one entry per CDR3 protein. Of 780,000 or so distinct CDR3 sequences in the sample, roughly 50% are singletons; the top ten hold around 25%. Sequencing was carried out using blood. The receptors shown here come from a middle-aged man in good health. Both conserved end residues are part of each CDR3. D genes are given only for firm matches. Not all rows give a size; the values are once, few, many and, for expanded clones, a class.

abundance: -; j_gene: TRBJ1-6; d_gene: -; v_gene: TRBV9; CDR3aa: CASSVSPTGSDSPLHF; CDR3nt: TGTGCCAGCAGCGTGTCCCCAACAGGCTCAGATTCACCCCTCCACTTT
abundance: -; j_gene: TRBJ2-5; d_gene: -; v_gene: TRBV5-1; CDR3aa: CASSFSQRDSSLGTQYF; CDR3nt: TGCGCCAGCAGCTTCAGTCAGCGGGACAGTTCTTTGGGGACCCAGTACTTC
abundance: -; j_gene: TRBJ2-7; d_gene: -; v_gene: TRBV7-9; CDR3aa: CASSGAHKDEQYF; CDR3nt: TGTGCCAGCAGCGGAGCGCACAAGGACGAGCAGTACTTC
abundance: few; j_gene: TRBJ2-5; d_gene: -; v_gene: TRBV4-2; CDR3aa: CASSQETSNSWQYF; CDR3nt: TGTGCCAGCAGCCAAGAAACTAGCAATTCGTGGCAGTACTTC
abundance: -; j_gene: TRBJ2-5; d_gene: TRBD2; v_gene: TRBV20-1; CDR3aa: CTVLAVQETQYF; CDR3nt: TGCACTGTCCTAGCGGTACAAGAGACCCAGTACTTC
abundance: -; j_gene: TRBJ2-7; d_gene: -; v_gene: TRBV20-1; CDR3aa: CSARGRNLVIDEQYF; CDR3nt: TGCAGTGCTAGAGGAAGGAACCTTGTGATCGACGAGCAGTACTTC
abundance: -; j_gene: TRBJ2-3; d_gene: -; v_gene: TRBV2; CDR3aa: CASSGGGGRSDTQYF; CDR3nt: TGTGCCAGCAGTGGCGGTGGGGGGAGGTCAGATACGCAGTATTTT
abundance: -; j_gene: TRBJ1-4; d_gene: -; v_gene: TRBV4-3; CDR3aa: CASSQGTVATNEKLFF; CDR3nt: TGCGCCAGCAGCCAAGGGACGGTAGCAACTAATGAAAAACTGTTTTTT
abundance: few; j_gene: TRBJ2-6; d_gene: -; v_gene: TRBV20-1; CDR3aa: CSARPSSGANVLTF; CDR3nt: TGCAGTGCTAGACCTAGTTCTGGGGCCAACGTCCTGACTTTC
abundance: once; j_gene: TRBJ1-4; d_gene: -; v_gene: TRBV10-3; CDR3aa: CAISDPTDSPNEKLFF; CDR3nt: TGTGCCATCAGTGATCCCACCGATTCTCCTAATGAAAAACTGTTTTTT
abundance: -; j_gene: TRBJ2-1; d_gene: -; v_gene: TRBV27; CDR3aa: CASSLSDKPTGYNEQFF; CDR3nt: TGTGCCAGCAGTTTATCGGACAAACCCACGGGCTACAATGAGCAGTTCTTC
abundance: few; j_gene: TRBJ2-5; d_gene: -; v_gene: TRBV29-1; CDR3aa: CSVGQESQETQYF; CDR3nt: TGCAGCGTTGGACAGGAGAGCCAAGAGACCCAGTACTTC
abundance: -; j_gene: TRBJ2-1; d_gene: -; v_gene: TRBV7-3; CDR3aa: CASSQQEYNEQFF; CDR3nt: TGTGCCAGCAGCCAGCAGGAGTACAATGAGCAGTTCTTC
abundance: -; j_gene: TRBJ2-3; d_gene: -; v_gene: TRBV7-6; CDR3aa: CASSLLRGTGTDTQYF; CDR3nt: TGTGCCAGCAGCCTCCTCCGGGGAACGGGCACAGATACGCAGTATTTT
abundance: few; j_gene: TRBJ1-2; d_gene: -; v_gene: TRBV7-3; CDR3aa: CASSLTQELYYGYTF; CDR3nt: TGTGCCAGCAGCTTGACACAGGAACTCTACTATGGCTACACCTTC
abundance: -; j_gene: TRBJ2-3; d_gene: -; v_gene: TRBV29-1; CDR3aa: CSVDRGPDTQYF; CDR3nt: TGCAGCGTTGATAGGGGCCCGGATACGCAGTATTTT
abundance: once; j_gene: TRBJ2-3; d_gene: TRBD1; v_gene: TRBV7-3; CDR3aa: CASSLRGQGILSTDTQYF; CDR3nt: TGTGCCAGCAGCTTAAGGGGACAGGGCATACTAAGCACAGATACGCAGTATTTT
abundance: once; j_gene: TRBJ2-7; d_gene: -; v_gene: TRBV20-1; CDR3aa: CSARDERGVPRNEQYF; CDR3nt: TGCAGTGCTAGAGATGAAAGGGGGGTACCCCGCAATGAGCAGTACTTC
abundance: -; j_gene: TRBJ2-1; d_gene: TRBD2; v_gene: TRBV2; CDR3aa: CASSEPGLANEQFF; CDR3nt: TGTGCCAGCAGTGAACCGGGACTAGCCAATGAGCAGTTCTTC
abundance: -; j_gene: TRBJ2-3; d_gene: -; v_gene: TRBV27; CDR3aa: CASSPLEGRRPNTDTQYF; CDR3nt: TGTGCCAGCAGTCCTTTGGAGGGCAGGCGACCTAACACAGATACGCAGTATTTT